This T cell receptor (beta chain) comes out of a study of long-term antiretroviral therapy in people with HIV. V gave up 4 bases and J gave up 5 bases, with 14 bases separating them. CDR1 is MNHEY and CDR2 is SMNVEV in the germline V gene (reference sequence). CDR3 length equals 14 residues. The assay, immunoSEQ v3.0, was run at survey level. What sequencing targeted per sample was 40,000-50,000 T-cell genomes. This table comes from immunoSEQ multiplex PCR, and its TCRdb copy is limited to in-frame clones, with some not included. This sample has 15,000 to 20,000 clones, with approximately 80% found just once. Whole-study results and caveats: Clones that had undergone expansion before ART dominated the repertoire at all time points.

On this clone itself: The target antigen is unknown.

The sequence derives from a woman younger than 30 with HIV. V usage is TRBV27 and J usage is TRBJ2-5; tentative D call: TRBD1 (5 bases). The starting material was unsorted PBMCs, obtained 0.6 years after starting antiretroviral therapy. The CDR3 spells CASSSIRVSETQYF. DNA of the CDR3: TGTGCCAGCAGTTCAATCAGGGTTTCGGAGACCCAGTACTTC.